Below are 27 T cell receptor beta chains sequenced from a single sample in a study of T cells in Graves' hyperthyroidism and ophthalmopathy. The investigators amplified TCR beta CDR3 regions from RNA transcripts. A set of HTBI primers served as the primers for a first-round RT-PCR of the TCR CDR3. Via MiXCR, TCRdb re-called the multiplex PCR reads, giving one row per CDR3 protein. The sample records some 270,000 distinct CDR3 sequences, approximately 23% being singletons. Sequencing was carried out using blood. All receptors come from a woman aged 40 to 50 with Graves' ophthalmopathy.

This clonotype was observed a handful of times. The chain couples TRBV27 to TRBJ2-7, with D maybe TRBD2 (5 bases). This CDR3 has 15 amino acids. Trimming left V 6 bases short and J 0 bases short, with 15 bases between. The V gene's germline CDR1 is MNHEY and CDR2 SMNVEV (reference sequence). In nucleotides, the CDR3 is TGTGCCAGCAGCCGATCGCGCGGACTCTCCTACGAGCAGTACTTC. It translates to CASSRSRGLSYEQYF.

V and J are TRBV12-3 or TRBV12-4 and TRBJ1-1; D is unclear. Trimming took off 1 base at V and 11 bases at J, with 14 bases between the two ends. This CDR3 contains 13 residues. CDR3 nucleotide sequence: TGTGCCAGCAGTTTAGTCCTTCCCGAGGGTGCTTTCTTT. Its protein is CASSLVLPEGAFF.

This clonotype was seen many times. J is TRBJ2-3 and V is TRBV6-1; 9 bases are a match to TRBD1. Per the germline V gene, CDR1 is MNHNS and CDR2 is SASEGT. CDR3 length: 16 residues. V shed 2 bases and J 6 bases; nucleotides not matched to a gene: 9. The CDR3 nucleotides are TGTGCCAGCAGTGAACCGCCCGGGACAGGGAACGATACGCAGTATTTT. It codes for CASSEPPGTGNDTQYF.

A few counts support this clonotype. The chain joins TRBV12-3 or TRBV12-4 to TRBJ2-5, with 13 bases identical to TRBD2. The CDR3 sequence is 17 residues long. Losses at the gene ends were 3 bases for V and 6 bases for J; bases not matched to a gene: 10. The CDR3: CASSFILTSGRPKTQYF. The CDR3 DNA reads TGTGCCAGCAGTTTTATATTGACTAGCGGGAGGCCAAAGACCCAGTACTTC.

This clonotype came up many times. The J gene is TRBJ2-7, the V gene TRBV7-8; TRBD1 agrees at 9 bases. CDR1 is SGHVS, CDR2 FQNEAQ, per germline. The J segment lost 1 base and the V segment lost 5 bases, leaving 6 bases of the junction unmatched. The CDR3 sequence is 15 residues long. The CDR3 coding sequence is TGTGCCAGCAGCCCCCGGGACAGGGTTTCCTACGAGCAGTACTTC. Encoded protein: CASSPRDRVSYEQYF.

This clonotype showed up many times. V usage is TRBV6-5 and J usage is TRBJ1-1; 7 nucleotides line up with TRBD1. Germline V lookup: CDR1 MNHEY, CDR2 SVGAGI. The CDR3 has 15 residues. The J segment lost 0 bases and the V segment lost 1 base, leaving 2 bases of the junction unmatched. CDR3 region: CASSYLQGVNTEAFF. The CDR3 nucleotides read TGTGCCAGCAGTTACTTGCAGGGGGTGAACACTGAAGCTTTCTTT.

Ten or more counts support this clonotype. The junction differs from germline at one of its ends, possibly a read error. The chain employs TRBV7-2 and TRBJ2-7; 8 nucleotides align to TRBD2. The CDR3 is made up of 13 amino acids. Germline-derived CDR1 and CDR2 are SGHTA and FQGNSA. The CDR3 region is CASSLHASGRSIF. The CDR3 DNA is TGTGCCAGCAGCTTACACGCTAGCGGGCGCAGTATCTTC.

This clonotype was seen many times. The gene calls are TRBV18 and TRBJ2-7; 7 bases map to TRBD1. CDR1 and CDR2 (germline): KGHSH, LQKENI. After removal of 3 bases from V and 3 bases from J, the junction contained 2 bases not matched to a gene. The CDR3 has 13 residues. The CDR3 here is CASSPTGVYEQYF. As DNA, the CDR3 is TGTGCCAGCTCACCCACAGGGGTCTACGAGCAGTACTTC. The full variable domain, completed using reference TRBV18 and TRBJ2-7, is NAGVMQNPRHLVRRRGQEARLRCSPMKGHSHVYWYRQLPEEGLKFMVYLQKENIIDESGMPKERFSAEFPKEGPSILRIQQVVRGDSAAYFCASSPTGVYEQYFGPGTRLTVT.

This clonotype has ten or more counts. The chain combines TRBV6-5 with TRBJ2-2; a possible D gene is TRBD2 (5 bases). Trimming took off 8 bases at V and 3 bases at J, with 7 bases between the two ends. The CDR3 consists of 12 residues. In germline, CDR1 is MNHEY, CDR2 SVGAGI. In nucleotides, the CDR3 is TGTGCCAGCGTAGCGTACACCGGGGAGCTGTTTTTT. This gives the protein CASVAYTGELFF.

The CDR3 loop reads CATSRVPPSNTEAFF. DNA for the CDR3: TGTGCCACCAGCAGAGTACCCCCTTCGAACACTGAAGCTTTCTTT. This chain uses TRBV15 with TRBJ1-1; D remains unclear. With 1 base removed from V and 1 base from J, the gap between germline ends came to 10 bases. CDR1 is LNHNV, CDR2 YYDKDF, per germline (reference sequence). This CDR3 has 15 amino acids.

This clonotype was observed many times. The rearrangement links TRBV2 to TRBJ1-2; TRBD1 aligns across 9 bases. The V gene's germline CDR1 is SNHLY and CDR2 FYNNEI. The CDR3 totals 14 residues. The V segment lost 5 bases and the J segment 5 bases; nucleotides outside the gene matches: 6. For the CDR3, the DNA is TGTGCCAGCAGTCCGACAGGGGGGCAATATGGCTACACCTTC. Protein product: CASSPTGGQYGYTF.

This sequence joins TRBV10-3 and TRBJ1-5, with unresolved D. Trimming left V 0 bases short and J 1 base short, with 4 bases between. The germline CDR1 and CDR2 sequences are ENHRY and SYGVKD. The length of the CDR3 is 14 residues. The CDR3 protein is CAISESTSNQPQHF. The CDR3 DNA reads TGTGCCATCAGTGAGTCGACCAGCAATCAGCCCCAGCATTTT.

This clonotype has ten or more counts. The CDR3 loop reads CASSPAGVGETQYF. The CDR3, as DNA: TGTGCCAGCTCCCCAGCGGGAGTGGGAGAGACCCAGTACTTC. The V gene is TRBV18, the J gene TRBJ2-5; 8 bases map to TRBD2. From germline, CDR1 is KGHSH and CDR2 LQKENI. This CDR3 is 14 amino acids long. The V gene end was trimmed by 6 bases and the J gene end by 4 bases; junction bases not matched to a gene: 7.

The chain is built from TRBV27 and TRBJ2-7; D unclear. Trimming left V 3 bases short and J 9 bases short, with 18 bases between. The germline gives CDR1 MNHEY, CDR2 SMNVEV (reference sequence). CDR3 length equals 14 residues. CDR3 bases: TGTGCCAGCAGTTTCGGCCAGCGCTTCGACGGGCAGTACTTC. Encoded protein: CASSFGQRFDGQYF.

In its sample, this clonotype was seen a few times. The chain links TRBV6-2 or TRBV6-3 to TRBJ1-5; TRBD1 matches at 7 bases. The ends lost 5 bases at V and 2 bases at J; junction bases unmatched: 9. The germline V gene encodes CDR1 MNHEY and CDR2 SVGEGT. The CDR3 spans 16 residues. CDR3 DNA: TGTGCCAGCAGTGAGGGACAGTCCTTGGGCAATCAGCCCCAGCATTTT. Its translation: CASSEGQSLGNQPQHF.

This clonotype was detected ten times or more. This sequence joins TRBV6-5 and TRBJ2-5; 11 bases align to TRBD1. Germline values: CDR1 MNHEY, CDR2 SVGAGI. This CDR3 spans 16 amino acids. With V trimmed by 6 bases and J by 1 base, 7 bases remained unmatched. CDR3 loop: CASRPGTGGRQETQYF. CDR3 in DNA: TGTGCCAGCAGGCCCGGGACAGGGGGACGCCAAGAGACCCAGTACTTC.

This clonotype was recorded many times. This sequence joins TRBV27 and TRBJ2-5; D uncertain. V was pared by 2 bases and J by 5 bases, with 15 bases between. The CDR3 is 15 residues long. Germline V lookup: CDR1 MNHEY, CDR2 SMNVEV (reference sequence). The CDR3: CASSLNLGMFETQYF. The CDR3 DNA sequence: TGTGCCAGCAGTTTAAATTTGGGGATGTTTGAGACCCAGTACTTC.

This clonotype was recorded at least ten times. The V and J genes are TRBV2 and TRBJ1-1; 8 positions match TRBD1. CDR1 is SNHLY, CDR2 FYNNEI, per germline. Trimming at V came to 0 bases and at J to 10 bases, leaving 7 bases not matched to a gene. The CDR3 length is 14 residues. CDR3 loop: CASSEAWQGARAFF. The CDR3 coding sequence is TGTGCCAGCAGTGAAGCGTGGCAGGGGGCGAGAGCTTTCTTT.

In its sample, this clonotype was seen a few times. The rearrangement uses TRBV5-8 and TRBJ2-7; TRBD1 aligns across 8 bases. This CDR3 region has 15 residues. V shed 1 base and J 3 bases; nucleotides not matched to a gene: 6. Germline CDR1 is SGHTS and CDR2 is YDEGEE. The DNA of the CDR3 is TGTGCCAGCAGCTTGAAGACAGGGGCCCTCTACGAGCAGTACTTC. This sequence encodes CASSLKTGALYEQYF.

This clonotype was observed at least ten times. The chain recombines TRBV20-1 with TRBJ2-7, with unresolved D. This CDR3 comprises 14 residues. The germline V and J ends were trimmed by 0 bases and 8 bases, with 17 bases remaining between them. Germline assignment: CDR1 DFQATT and CDR2 SNEGSKA (reference sequence). CDR3 nucleotides: TGCAGTGCTAGAGATCCGGACGGATCTACGAAGCAGTACTTC. This translates into CSARDPDGSTKQYF.

This clonotype came up many times. V usage is TRBV7-2 and J usage is TRBJ2-5; 12 nucleotides line up with TRBD1. CDR1 SGHTA and CDR2 FQGNSA come from the germline V gene. There are 16 residues in the CDR3. The J segment lost 5 bases and the V segment lost 4 bases, leaving 8 bases of the junction unmatched. The CDR3 is CASSYGRDRGQETQYF. CDR3 nucleotide sequence: TGTGCCAGCAGCTACGGCCGGGACAGGGGGCAGGAGACCCAGTACTTC.

This clonotype has a count of ten or more. The rearrangement joins TRBV6-1 to TRBJ2-4, with D uncertain. The V end lost 3 bases, the J end lost 0 bases, and 3 bases lay between the germline ends. Germline CDR1 is MNHNS and CDR2 is SASEGT. This CDR3 region has 13 residues. This CDR3 reads CASSEAAKNIQYF. In nucleotides, the CDR3 is TGTGCCAGCAGTGAGGCAGCCAAAAACATTCAGTACTTC.

This clonotype was seen many times. J is TRBJ2-7 and V is TRBV25-1, with D perhaps matching TRBD2 (5 bases). Trimming removed 1 base at V and 1 base at J, with 8 bases between. Germline V gene sequence: CDR1 MGHDK, CDR2 SYGVNS. The CDR3 covers 14 residues. DNA for the CDR3: TGTGCCAGCAGTGAATCAACGGGGTCCTACGAGCAGTACTTC. This encodes CASSESTGSYEQYF.

Ten or more counts support this clonotype. The chain joins TRBV2 to TRBJ1-5, with D possibly being TRBD1 (5 bases). The CDR3 is 13 residues long. The germline CDR1 and CDR2 sequences are SNHLY and FYNNEI. Trimming left V 6 bases short and J 6 bases short, with 12 bases between. Here the CDR3 reads CASRGGSTQPQHF. Here the CDR3 DNA reads TGTGCCAGCAGGGGGGGGAGTACTCAGCCCCAGCATTTT.

This clonotype occurred many times. The chain links TRBV2 to TRBJ2-5; D might be TRBD1 (6 bases). V lost 5 bases and J lost 5, with 12 bases in between. Germline V gene sequence: CDR1 SNHLY, CDR2 FYNNEI. CDR3 size: 13 residues. The CDR3 region is CASSSQGWETQYF. The CDR3 region has the DNA TGTGCCAGCAGTTCACAGGGTTGGGAGACCCAGTACTTC.

The sample holds many counts of this clonotype. The V call is TRBV6-5, the J call TRBJ2-6; D is uncertain. This CDR3 spans 18 amino acids. Germline V gene sequence: CDR1 MNHEY, CDR2 SVGAGI. The V end lost 8 bases, the J end lost 0 bases, and 20 bases lay between the germline ends. This CDR3 reads CASLGSGGGSSGANVLTF. The CDR3 nucleotides read TGTGCCAGCTTGGGGTCCGGTGGCGGTAGCTCTGGGGCCAACGTCCTGACTTTC.

J is TRBJ2-7 and V is TRBV4-1; weak D call: TRBD2 (6 bases). Trimming stripped 5 bases from V and 4 bases from J, with 18 bases between. This CDR3 is built from 15 residues. Germline lookup yields CDR1 MGHRA and CDR2 YSYEKL. CDR3 nucleotide sequence: TGCGCCAGCAGCTCCCAACAGGACTATCTATACGAGCAGTACTTC. Protein: CASSSQQDYLYEQYF.